The 14 T cell receptor beta chains reported below all come from one sample, sequenced in a study of human T cells and chemical hapten exposure. TCRdb itself ran the RACE reads through MiXCR, one entry per CDR3 protein. The table has roughly 120,000 distinct CDR3 sequences, about 14% seen once. Time point noted: pre-sensitization, week 0. Indicated treatment: therapeutic diphenylcyclopropenone sensitization with weekly scalp DPC. The sequenced sample was whole blood, obtained in connection with sensitization to the hapten diphenylcyclopropenone (DPC). Source of these receptors: a woman aged 18-29 years with alopecia areata. Some clones in this sample may be carry-over from other donors' samples.

This clonotype was observed a handful of times. The chain carries TRBV7-2 and TRBJ2-1; weak D call: TRBD2 (6 bases). Trimming left V 4 bases short and J 8 bases short, with 30 bases between. The germline V gene encodes CDR1 SGHTA and CDR2 FQGNSA. This CDR3 is built from 19 residues. CDR3 sequence reads: CASSSMTFSIILARDEQFF. Written as DNA, the CDR3 is TGTGCCAGCAGCTCAATGACCTTTTCGATAATTCTAGCGCGGGATGAGCAGTTCTTC.

This chain links TRBV5-1 with TRBJ2-1, with 7 nucleotides matching TRBD2. Losses at the gene ends were 2 bases for V and 0 bases for J; bases not matched to a gene: 5. Germline CDR1 and CDR2: SGHRS and YFSETQ. The CDR3 loop spans 16 amino acids. The CDR3 coding sequence is TGCGCCAGCAGCTTTGGAGGACTAGGCTCCTACAATGAGCAGTTCTTC. It yields the protein CASSFGGLGSYNEQFF.

This clonotype was observed a handful of times. J is TRBJ2-7 and V is TRBV7-8; TRBD2 matches 8 bases. CDR3 size: 16 residues. CDR1 and CDR2 from the germline V gene are SGHVS and FQNEAQ. V lost 5 bases to trimming and J lost 4 bases; unmatched junction nucleotides: 13. The CDR3, as DNA: TGTGCCAGCAGCACGAGCTATCGGGGGGGCGAATACGAGCAGTACTTC. Its protein is CASSTSYRGGEYEQYF.

The V call is TRBV12-3 or TRBV12-4, the J call TRBJ2-5; TRBD2 matches at 7 bases. V lost 0 bases, J lost 2 bases, and 12 bases stayed unmatched. The CDR3 covers 18 residues. This chain's CDR3 is CASSLARGDAGVQETQYF. CDR3 nucleotides: TGTGCCAGCAGTTTAGCCCGCGGGGACGCGGGGGTTCAAGAGACCCAGTACTTC.

The table lists this clonotype with a few counts. The chain recombines TRBV6-5 with TRBJ1-3; D call uncertain. The V end was cut by 2 bases, the J end by 2 bases, with 7 bases between. The CDR3 length is 14 residues. CDR1 is MNHEY and CDR2 is SVGAGI in the germline V gene. This CDR3 reads CASSYRAPGNTIYF. The CDR3 coding sequence is TGTGCCAGCAGTTACCGCGCCCCTGGAAACACCATATATTTT.

This clonotype was seen only a few times. V gene TRBV30 combines with J gene TRBJ1-1; possible D gene TRBD1, 5 bases. Germline V gene sequence: CDR1 GTSNPN, CDR2 SVGIG (reference sequence). The ends were cut back, 4 bases at V and 1 base at J, with 13 bases in the middle. The CDR3 runs to 14 residues. Written as DNA, the CDR3 is TGTGCCTGGAAGTCGCGTGGGGGGAACACTGAAGCTTTCTTT. As protein: CAWKSRGGNTEAFF. Combining the CDR3 with reference TRBV30 and TRBJ1-1 gives the whole variable domain SQTIHQWPATLVQPVGSPLSLECTVEGTSNPNLYWYRQAAGRGLQLLFYSVGIGQISSEVPQNLSASRPQDRQFILSSKKLLLSDSGFYLCAWKSRGGNTEAFFGQGTRLTVV.

This clonotype has more than one count but fewer than ten. CDR3 coding DNA: TGCAGTGCTAGGCCAGCGGGGGGTCGAACTCTATACACAGATACGCAGTATTTT. It is translated as CSARPAGGRTLYTDTQYF. The chain recombines TRBV20-1 with TRBJ2-3, with 9 bases aligning to TRBD2. Germline V gene lookup returns CDR1 DFQATT and CDR2 SNEGSKA (reference sequence). V lost 3 bases and J lost 2; bases outside the gene matches: 15. The CDR3 extends over 18 amino acids.

This clonotype came up a few times. The V and J genes are TRBV11-2 and TRBJ2-1; 10 positions match TRBD2. J was trimmed by 4 bases and V by 5 bases; bases with no gene match: 5. CDR1 is SGHAT, CDR2 FQNNGV, per germline. The CDR3 is made up of 15 amino acids. The CDR3 nucleotides read TGTGCCAGCAGCCAGACTAGCGGGCCTTACAATGAGCAGTTCTTC. Translated: CASSQTSGPYNEQFF.

The chain carries TRBV11-2 and TRBJ1-1; the match to TRBD1 covers 7 bases. Unmatched junction bases numbered 8, after V lost 4 bases and J lost 0 bases. Germline CDR1 and CDR2: SGHAT and FQNNGV. The CDR3 sequence is 16 residues long. The CDR3: CASSYRDRNMNTEAFF. In DNA form, the CDR3 reads TGTGCCAGCAGCTACCGGGACAGAAACATGAACACTGAAGCTTTCTTT.

The chain links TRBV19 to TRBJ1-2; 8 bases map to TRBD1. This CDR3 comprises 14 residues. The V segment lost 1 base and the J segment 8 bases; nucleotides outside the gene matches: 6. Germline loops: CDR1 LNHDA, CDR2 SQIVND (reference sequence). The CDR3 DNA follows: TGTGCCAGTAGTATAGCGGGGACAGGAAACGGCTACACCTTC. Translated: CASSIAGTGNGYTF. Using reference TRBV19 and TRBJ1-2 for the parts outside the CDR3, the full variable domain is DGGITQSPKYLFRKEGQNVTLSCEQNLNHDAMYWYRQDPGQGLRLIYYSQIVNDFQKGDIAEGYSVSREKKESFPLTVTSAQKNPTAFYLCASSIAGTGNGYTFGSGTRLTVV.

This clonotype was counted a few times. The chain links TRBV25-1 to TRBJ2-7; the match to TRBD1 covers 10 bases. With V trimmed by 5 bases and J by 3 bases, 7 bases remained unmatched. The CDR3 spans 15 residues. Per germline, CDR1 MGHDK and CDR2 SYGVNS. This CDR3 is CASSIGGDRGYEQYF. The CDR3 DNA is TGTGCCAGCAGTATAGGAGGGGACAGGGGCTACGAGCAGTACTTC.

The table lists this clonotype with many counts. The chain couples TRBV12-3 or TRBV12-4 to TRBJ1-6; D might be TRBD1 (5 bases). This CDR3 has 13 amino acids. Trimming removed 1 base from V and 9 bases from J, with 7 bases in between. The CDR3 coding sequence is TGTGCCAGCAGTTTAGGTGGGGGTTCACCCCTCCACTTT. Protein: CASSLGGGSPLHF.

This clonotype has only a few counts. This chain connects TRBV18 to TRBJ1-5; TRBD1 might be the D (6 bases). Per germline, CDR1 KGHSH and CDR2 LQKENI. Trimming shortened V by 4 bases and J by 3 bases, and 7 bases separated the two germline ends. CDR3 size: 13 residues. The CDR3, as DNA: TGTGCCAGCTCACGGACAGACAATCAGCCCCAGCATTTT. Protein product: CASSRTDNQPQHF.

This clonotype was picked up a small number of times. V and J are TRBV28 and TRBJ1-4, with D unclear. Deletions cut 6 bases from V and 5 bases from J, with 13 bases between. CDR1 is MDHEN, CDR2 SYDVKM, per germline. The CDR3 has 14 amino acids. The CDR3 spells CASSLTDGNEKLFF. In DNA, the CDR3 is TGTGCCAGCAGCTTAACAGACGGGAATGAAAAACTGTTTTTT.